This T cell receptor (beta chain) was sequenced for a study of read filtering for tumor transcriptome and immune sequencing. This clonotype was found a few times. Germline assignment: CDR1 MDHEN and CDR2 SYDVKM. The CDR3 consists of 17 residues. V lost 5 bases to trimming and J lost 5 bases, with 24 bases between them. Molecular barcoded adaptors covering alpha/delta and beta/gamma chains were used on around 370 ng RNA. A single record per CDR3 protein comes from TCRdb applying MiXCR to the reads. The sample contains about 5,200 distinct CDR3 sequences, around 20% of which appear only once. The sequenced sample was a population of CD138-negative cells sorted from bone marrow. This TCR was sampled from a donor at least 40 years old with multiple myeloma. The genes are TRBV28 and TRBJ2-5; D may be TRBD1 or TRBD2 (5 bases each). The CDR3 reads CASSLPSTVGEVETQYF. The CDR3 nucleotides read TGTGCCAGCAGTCTACCCTCGACAGTGGGAGAGGTGGAGACCCAGTACTTC.